This T cell receptor beta chain was identified in a study of beta chain features in type 1 diabetes. About this clone: Its target is not known.

Study findings and constraints: Cells expressing TCR highly could be over-represented by cDNA sequencing. The question of HLA type influencing TCRB rearrangement was one that remained unresolved here.

Isolated RNA was reverse transcribed in full, so expressed TCRB transcripts were sequenced. Sequencing used immunoSEQ multiplex PCR; TCRdb keeps in-frame clones, though not all of them. The profile shows roughly 300,000 clones, roughly 8% of them singletons. One heparinised blood draw averaging roughly 100 mL was given by each donor. Post-sort purity exceeded 98% for all sorted populations. This CDR3 region has 14 residues. The V end lost 1 base, the J end lost 2 bases, and 7 bases lay between the germline ends. CDR1 is SGHTA and CDR2 is FQGNSA in the germline V gene. This sequence originates from a young woman in good health. Specimen: central memory CD4+ T cells from blood. The V call is TRBV7-2, the J call TRBJ2-3; D perhaps matches TRBD2 (5 bases). For the CDR3, the DNA is TGTGCCAGCAGCTTAGAGGACTCCACAGATACGCAGTATTTT. This translates into CASSLEDSTDTQYF.